Shown below are 5 T cell receptor beta chains from a single sample sequenced in a study of response to subunit inactivated influenza vaccine. TCRdb passed the RT-PCR reads through MiXCR, listing each CDR3 protein once. The sample holds 200,000 to 250,000 distinct CDR3 sequences, approximately 12% seen once. The material was non-naive T cells sorted from PBMCs, obtained roughly 2 weeks before vaccination. These receptors came from a man aged 45-65 years who received an inactivated influenza vaccine.

This clonotype was detected ten times or more. The V and J genes are TRBV29-1 and TRBJ2-7, with D possibly being TRBD1 or TRBD2 (7 bases each). Germline V gene sequence: CDR1 SQVTM, CDR2 ANQGSEA. The CDR3 covers 17 residues. The V gene lost 0 bases and the J gene lost 4 bases, with 22 bases spanning the gap. This CDR3 reads CSVEDKTGEGLAYEQYF. The CDR3 coding sequence is TGCAGCGTTGAAGATAAAACAGGGGAGGGTCTGGCGTACGAGCAGTACTTC.

A few counts support this clonotype. The rearrangement joins TRBV19 to TRBJ1-6; 8 bases match TRBD1. J gave up 10 bases and V 7 bases, and 9 bases lay outside the gene matches. This CDR3 comprises 14 residues. Germline CDR1 and CDR2: LNHDA and SQIVND (reference sequence). CDR3 sequence reads: CASTPTGEGSPLHF. DNA for the CDR3: TGTGCCAGTACCCCGACAGGGGAAGGGTCACCCCTCCACTTT.

This clonotype has ten or more counts. The J gene is TRBJ1-2, the V gene TRBV7-9; 9 nucleotides line up with TRBD1. This CDR3 region has 15 residues. Germline V gene data show CDR1 as SEHNR and CDR2 as FQNEAQ (reference sequence). Trimming cost V 0 bases and J 3 bases; bases outside gene matches: 2. CDR3 residues: CASSLARQGDYGYTF. The CDR3, as DNA: TGTGCCAGCAGCTTAGCCCGACAGGGGGACTATGGCTACACCTTC.

This clonotype was observed a handful of times. The chain is built from TRBV20-1 and TRBJ2-1; D ambiguous. Per germline, CDR1 DFQATT and CDR2 SNEGSKA (reference sequence). V gave up 3 bases and J gave up 5 bases, with 14 bases separating them. The CDR3 spans 14 residues. Here the CDR3 reads CSARPLLLNNEQFF. For the CDR3, the DNA is TGCAGTGCTAGGCCCCTACTCCTTAACAATGAGCAGTTCTTC.

This clonotype is medium-sized. The J gene is TRBJ2-7, the V gene TRBV7-2; tentatively, D is TRBD2 (6 bases). Germline-derived CDR1 and CDR2 are SGHTA and FQGNSA. This CDR3 spans 13 amino acids. Trimming removed 4 bases at V and 3 bases at J, with 10 bases between. Written as DNA, the CDR3 is TGTGCCAGCAGCTCCGGGACTTTCTACGAGCAGTACTTC. Protein product: CASSSGTFYEQYF.